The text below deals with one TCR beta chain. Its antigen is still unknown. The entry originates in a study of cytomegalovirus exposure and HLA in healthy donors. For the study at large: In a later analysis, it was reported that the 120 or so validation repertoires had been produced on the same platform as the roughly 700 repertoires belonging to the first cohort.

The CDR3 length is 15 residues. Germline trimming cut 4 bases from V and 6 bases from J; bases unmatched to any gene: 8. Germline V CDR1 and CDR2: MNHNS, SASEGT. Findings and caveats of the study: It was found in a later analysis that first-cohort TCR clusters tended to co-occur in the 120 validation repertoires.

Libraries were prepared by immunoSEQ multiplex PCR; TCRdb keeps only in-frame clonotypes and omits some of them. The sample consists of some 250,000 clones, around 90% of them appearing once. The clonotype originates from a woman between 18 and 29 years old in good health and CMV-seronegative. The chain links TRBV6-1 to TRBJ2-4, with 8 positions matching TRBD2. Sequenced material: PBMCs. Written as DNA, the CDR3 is TGTGCCAGCAGTGCCCCCGGACTAGCCTCAAACATTCAGTACTTC. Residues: CASSAPGLASNIQYF.